This T cell receptor (beta chain) was sequenced during a study of T cells in Graves' hyperthyroidism and ophthalmopathy. This CDR3 comprises 12 residues. Trimming pared 8 bases from V and 1 base from J, leaving 8 bases between. Germline assignment: CDR1 SNHLY and CDR2 FYNNEI. Amplification yielded TCR beta CDR3 regions, with RNA transcripts as the source. The HTBI primer set served for first-round RT-PCR of the TCR CDR3. TCRdb ran MiXCR on the multiplex PCR reads and lists one entry per CDR3 protein. This table holds 540,000 or so distinct CDR3 sequences, under 60% found once. The specimen was peripheral blood or thyroid tissue (not recorded which). The gene calls are TRBV2 and TRBJ2-5, with a tentative D call TRBD2 (5 bases). The receptor was derived from an adult woman with Graves' disease, either hyperthyroidism or ophthalmopathy (not recorded which). CDR3 loop: CASQAVQETQYF. In DNA form, the CDR3 reads TGTGCCAGCCAAGCGGTCCAAGAGACCCAGTACTTC.